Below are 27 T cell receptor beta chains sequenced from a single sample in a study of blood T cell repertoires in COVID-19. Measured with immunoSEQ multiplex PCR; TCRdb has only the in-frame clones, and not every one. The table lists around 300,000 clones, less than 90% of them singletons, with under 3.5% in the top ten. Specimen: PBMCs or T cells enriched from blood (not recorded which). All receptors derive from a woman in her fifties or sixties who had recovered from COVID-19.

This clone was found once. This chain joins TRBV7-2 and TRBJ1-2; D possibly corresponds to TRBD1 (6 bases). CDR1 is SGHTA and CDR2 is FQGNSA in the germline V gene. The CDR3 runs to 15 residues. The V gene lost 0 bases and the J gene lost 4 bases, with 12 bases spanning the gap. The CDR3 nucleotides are TGTGCCAGCAGCTTAGCCCAGGCCAGGGGCTATGGCTACACCTTC. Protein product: CASSLAQARGYGYTF.

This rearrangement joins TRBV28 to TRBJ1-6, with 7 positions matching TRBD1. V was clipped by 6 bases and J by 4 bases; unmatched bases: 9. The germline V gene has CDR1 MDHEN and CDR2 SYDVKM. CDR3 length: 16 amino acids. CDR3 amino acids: CASSPARQGYNSPLHF. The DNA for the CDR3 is TGTGCCAGCAGCCCCGCCCGACAGGGATATAATTCACCCCTCCACTTT. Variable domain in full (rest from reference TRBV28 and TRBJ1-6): DVKVTQSSRYLVKRTGEKVFLECVQDMDHENMFWYRQDPGLGLRLIYFSYDVKMKEKGDIPEGYSVSREKKERFSLILESASTNQTSMYLCASSPARQGYNSPLHFGNGTRLTVT.

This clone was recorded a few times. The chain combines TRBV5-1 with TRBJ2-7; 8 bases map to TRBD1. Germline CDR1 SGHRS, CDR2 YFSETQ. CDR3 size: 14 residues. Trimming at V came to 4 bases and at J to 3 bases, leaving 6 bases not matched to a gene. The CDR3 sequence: CASSGDRGSYEQYF. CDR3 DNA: TGCGCCAGCAGCGGCGACAGGGGCAGCTACGAGCAGTACTTC.

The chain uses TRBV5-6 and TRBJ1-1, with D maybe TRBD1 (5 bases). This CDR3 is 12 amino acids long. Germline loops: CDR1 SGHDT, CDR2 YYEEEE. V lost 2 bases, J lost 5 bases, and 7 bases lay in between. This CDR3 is CASSFGGTEAFF. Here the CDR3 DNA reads TGTGCCAGCAGCTTTGGGGGGACTGAAGCTTTCTTT. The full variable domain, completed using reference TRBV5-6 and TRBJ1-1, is DAGVTQSPTHLIKTRGQQVTLRCSPKSGHDTVSWYQQALGQGPQFIFQYYEEEERQRGNFPDRFSGHQFPNYSSELNVNALLLGDSALYLCASSFGGTEAFFGQGTRLTVV.

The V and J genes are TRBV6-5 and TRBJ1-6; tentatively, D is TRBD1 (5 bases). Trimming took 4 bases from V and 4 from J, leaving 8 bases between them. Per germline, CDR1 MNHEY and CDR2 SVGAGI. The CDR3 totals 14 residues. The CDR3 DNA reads TGTGCCAGCAGTTCAGGGTGGTATAATTCACCCCTCCACTTT. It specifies CASSSGWYNSPLHF.

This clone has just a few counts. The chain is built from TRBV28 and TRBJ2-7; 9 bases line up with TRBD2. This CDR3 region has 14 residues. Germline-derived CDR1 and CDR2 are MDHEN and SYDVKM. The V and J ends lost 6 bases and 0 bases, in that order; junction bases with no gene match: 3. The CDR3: CASSTSGPSYEQYF. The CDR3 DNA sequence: TGTGCCAGCAGCACTAGCGGGCCCTCCTACGAGCAGTACTTC.

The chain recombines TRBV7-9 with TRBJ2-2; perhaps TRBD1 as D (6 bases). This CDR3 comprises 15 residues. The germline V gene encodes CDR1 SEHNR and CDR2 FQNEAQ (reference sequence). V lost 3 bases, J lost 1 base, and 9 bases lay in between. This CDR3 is CASSFGQKNTGELFF. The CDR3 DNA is TGTGCCAGCAGCTTTGGACAGAAGAACACCGGGGAGCTGTTTTTT.

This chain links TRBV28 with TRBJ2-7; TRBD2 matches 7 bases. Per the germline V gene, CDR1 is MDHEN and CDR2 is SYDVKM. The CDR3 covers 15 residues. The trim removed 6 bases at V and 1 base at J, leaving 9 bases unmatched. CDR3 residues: CASSPTSAVSYEQYF. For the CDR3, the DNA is TGTGCCAGCAGCCCCACTAGCGCCGTATCCTACGAGCAGTACTTC. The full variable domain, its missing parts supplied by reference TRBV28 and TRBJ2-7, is DVKVTQSSRYLVKRTGEKVFLECVQDMDHENMFWYRQDPGLGLRLIYFSYDVKMKEKGDIPEGYSVSREKKERFSLILESASTNQTSMYLCASSPTSAVSYEQYFGPGTRLTVT.

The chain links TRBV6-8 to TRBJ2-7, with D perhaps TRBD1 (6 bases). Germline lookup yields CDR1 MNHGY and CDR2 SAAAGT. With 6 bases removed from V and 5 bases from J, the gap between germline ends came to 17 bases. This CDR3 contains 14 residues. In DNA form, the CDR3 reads TGTGCCAGCAGGCTCGGACAGACCCCCCACGAGCAGTACTTC. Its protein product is CASRLGQTPHEQYF.

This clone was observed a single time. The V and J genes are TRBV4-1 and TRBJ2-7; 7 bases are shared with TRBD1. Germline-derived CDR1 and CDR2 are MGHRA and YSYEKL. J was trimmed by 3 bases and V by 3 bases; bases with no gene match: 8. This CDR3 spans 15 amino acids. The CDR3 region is CASSQAPGQFYEQYF. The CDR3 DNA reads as TGCGCCAGCAGCCAGGCACCGGGACAGTTCTACGAGCAGTACTTC.

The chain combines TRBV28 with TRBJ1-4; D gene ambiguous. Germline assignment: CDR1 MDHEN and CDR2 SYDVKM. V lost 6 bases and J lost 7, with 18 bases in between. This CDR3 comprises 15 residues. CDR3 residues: CASSKTAVDGEKLFF. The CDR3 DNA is TGTGCCAGCAGCAAAACAGCCGTCGATGGTGAAAAACTGTTTTTT.

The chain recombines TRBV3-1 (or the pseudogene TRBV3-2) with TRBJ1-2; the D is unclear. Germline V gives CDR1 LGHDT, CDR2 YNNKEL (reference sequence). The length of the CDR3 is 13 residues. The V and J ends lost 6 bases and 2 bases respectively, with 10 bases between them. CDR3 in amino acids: CASSRVVNYGYTF. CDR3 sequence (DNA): TGTGCCAGCAGTCGAGTCGTCAACTATGGCTACACCTTC.

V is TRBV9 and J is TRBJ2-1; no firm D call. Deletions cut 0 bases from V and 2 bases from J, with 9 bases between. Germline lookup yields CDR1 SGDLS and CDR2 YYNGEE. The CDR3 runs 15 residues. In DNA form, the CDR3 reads TGTGCCAGCAGCGTAGCCTTGCGGACCTACAATGAGCAGTTCTTC. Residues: CASSVALRTYNEQFF.

The CDR3 coding sequence is TGTGCCAGCAGCTCGACAGGGGTCTCGACAGATACGCAGTATTTT. Amino acids: CASSSTGVSTDTQYF. The gene calls are TRBV11-2 and TRBJ2-3; 8 nucleotides agree with TRBD1. J was trimmed by 3 bases and V by 4 bases; bases with no gene match: 6. The V gene's germline CDR1 is SGHAT and CDR2 FQNNGV. The CDR3 length is 15 residues. Combining the CDR3 with reference TRBV11-2 and TRBJ2-3 gives the whole variable domain EAGVAQSPRYKIIEKRQSVAFWCNPISGHATLYWYQQILGQGPKLLIQFQNNGVVDDSQLPKDRFSAERLKGVDSTLKIQPAKLEDSAVYLCASSSTGVSTDTQYFGPGTRLTVL.

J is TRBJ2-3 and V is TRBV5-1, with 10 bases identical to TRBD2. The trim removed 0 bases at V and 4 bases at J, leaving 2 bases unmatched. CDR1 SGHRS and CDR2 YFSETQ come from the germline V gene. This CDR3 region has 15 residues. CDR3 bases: TGCGCCAGCAGCTTGGATCTAGCGGGAGCAGATACGCAGTATTTT. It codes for CASSLDLAGADTQYF.

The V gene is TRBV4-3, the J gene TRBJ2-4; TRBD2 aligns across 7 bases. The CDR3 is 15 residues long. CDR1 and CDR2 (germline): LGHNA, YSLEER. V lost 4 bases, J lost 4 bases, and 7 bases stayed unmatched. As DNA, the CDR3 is TGCGCCAGCAGCCGTCGGGCTAGCGGAAAAAACATTCAGTACTTC. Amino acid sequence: CASSRRASGKNIQYF.

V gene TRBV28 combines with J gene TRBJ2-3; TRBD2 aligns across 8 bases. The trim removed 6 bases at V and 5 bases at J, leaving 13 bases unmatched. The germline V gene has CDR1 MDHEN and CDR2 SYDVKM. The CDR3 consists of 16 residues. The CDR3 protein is CASSTPGTRGLDTQYF. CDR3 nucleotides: TGTGCCAGCAGCACCCCCGGGACTAGGGGTTTAGATACGCAGTATTTT.

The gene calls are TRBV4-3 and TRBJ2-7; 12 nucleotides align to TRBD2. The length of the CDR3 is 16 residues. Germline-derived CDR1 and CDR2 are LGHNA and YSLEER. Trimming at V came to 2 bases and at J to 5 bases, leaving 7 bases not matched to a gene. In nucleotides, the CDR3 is TGCGCCAGCAGCCAAAACCCTAGCGGGAGGGCCCACGAGCAGTACTTC. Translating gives CASSQNPSGRAHEQYF.

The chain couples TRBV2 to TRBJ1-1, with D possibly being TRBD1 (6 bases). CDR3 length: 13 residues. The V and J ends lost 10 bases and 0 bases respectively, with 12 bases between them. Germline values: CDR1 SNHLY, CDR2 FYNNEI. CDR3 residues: CATTGEMNTEAFF. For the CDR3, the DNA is TGTGCCACGACAGGTGAAATGAACACTGAAGCTTTCTTT.

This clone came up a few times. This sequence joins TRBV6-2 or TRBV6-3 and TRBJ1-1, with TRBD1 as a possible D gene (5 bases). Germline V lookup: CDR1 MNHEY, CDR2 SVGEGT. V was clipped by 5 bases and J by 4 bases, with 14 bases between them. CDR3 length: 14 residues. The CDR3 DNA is TGTGCCAGCAGTGGCGGGGGTAGGGCCACTGAAGCTTTCTTT. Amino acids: CASSGGGRATEAFF.

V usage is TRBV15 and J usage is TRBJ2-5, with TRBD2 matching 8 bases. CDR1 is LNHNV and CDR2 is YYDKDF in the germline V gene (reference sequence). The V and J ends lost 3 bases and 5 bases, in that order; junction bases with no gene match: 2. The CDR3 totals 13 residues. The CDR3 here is CATSSSGIETQYF. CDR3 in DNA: TGTGCCACCAGCAGTAGCGGGATTGAGACCCAGTACTTC.

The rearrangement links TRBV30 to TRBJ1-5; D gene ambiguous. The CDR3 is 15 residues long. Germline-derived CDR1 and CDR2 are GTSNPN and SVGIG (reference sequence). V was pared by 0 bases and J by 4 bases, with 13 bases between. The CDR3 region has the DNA TGTGCCTGGAGTGTACGGGCGCTAGCGAATCAGCCCCAGCATTTT. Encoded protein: CAWSVRALANQPQHF.

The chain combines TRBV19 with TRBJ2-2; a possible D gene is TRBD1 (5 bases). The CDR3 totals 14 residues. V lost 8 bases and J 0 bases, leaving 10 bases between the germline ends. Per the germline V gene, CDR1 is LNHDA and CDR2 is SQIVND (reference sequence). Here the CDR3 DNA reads TGTGCCAGTGACGTGACAGCGAACACCGGGGAGCTGTTTTTT. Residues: CASDVTANTGELFF.

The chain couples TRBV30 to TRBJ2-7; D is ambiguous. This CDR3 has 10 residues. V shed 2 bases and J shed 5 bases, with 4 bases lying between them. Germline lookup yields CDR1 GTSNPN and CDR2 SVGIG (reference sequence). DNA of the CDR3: TGTGCCTGGAGTCAGGACGAGCAGTACTTC. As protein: CAWSQDEQYF. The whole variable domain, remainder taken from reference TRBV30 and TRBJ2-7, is SQTIHQWPATLVQPVGSPLSLECTVEGTSNPNLYWYRQAAGRGLQLLFYSVGIGQISSEVPQNLSASRPQDRQFILSSKKLLLSDSGFYLCAWSQDEQYFGPGTRLTVT.

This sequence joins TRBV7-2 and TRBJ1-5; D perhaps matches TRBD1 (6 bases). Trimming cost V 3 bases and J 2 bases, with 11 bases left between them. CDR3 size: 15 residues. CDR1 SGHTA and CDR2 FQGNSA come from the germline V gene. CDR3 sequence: CASSLLGGGNQPQHF. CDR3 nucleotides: TGTGCCAGCAGCTTGTTAGGGGGGGGCAATCAGCCCCAGCATTTT.

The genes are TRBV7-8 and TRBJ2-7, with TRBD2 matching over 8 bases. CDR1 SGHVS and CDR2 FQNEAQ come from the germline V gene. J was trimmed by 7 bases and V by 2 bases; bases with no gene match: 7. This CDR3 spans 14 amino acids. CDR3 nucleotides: TGTGCCAGCAGCTTAAAGCGGGAGAGGGGAGAGCAGTACTTC. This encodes CASSLKRERGEQYF.

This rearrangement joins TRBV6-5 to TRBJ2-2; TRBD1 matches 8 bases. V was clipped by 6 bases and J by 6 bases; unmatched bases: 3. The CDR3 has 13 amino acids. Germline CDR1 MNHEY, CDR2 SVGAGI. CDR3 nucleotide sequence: TGTGCCAGCAGGCAACAGGGGGCCGGGGAGCTGTTTTTT. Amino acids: CASRQQGAGELFF.